This T cell receptor beta chain was captured by sequencing in a study of blood T cell repertoires in COVID-19. Study context: Samples representing acute and convalescent COVID-19 were sourced from the United States, Italy and Spain. Sources were T cells, B-cell-depleted T cells, or PBMCs; the material itself was cDNA or gDNA.

As processed by the authors: Reference gene primer amplification yielded estimated nucleated cell counts. Method: immunoSEQ multiplex PCR; TCRdb's copy keeps in-frame clones and lacks some. The V and J calls and the clone size are those of that table, but D and trimming were determined from the DNA. The sample holds approximately 350,000 clones, less than 90% seen once. Participants came from about 24 US areas, aged roughly 18 to 89 years. Looked up from germline, CDR1 is PRHDT and CDR2 is FYEKMQ (reference sequence). The junction had 10 bases not matched to a gene; V was cut back by 1 base and J by 5 bases. The CDR3 totals 17 residues.

The rearrangement links TRBV13 to TRBJ2-2; 7 nucleotides agree with TRBD1. The sequence came from a woman aged 30 to 39 who had recovered from COVID-19. The sequenced sample consisted of PBMCs or T cells enriched from blood (not recorded which). The CDR3 protein is CASSLVSTGMFTGELFF. For the CDR3, the DNA is TGTGCCAGCAGCTTAGTTTCGACAGGGATGTTTACCGGGGAGCTGTTTTTT.